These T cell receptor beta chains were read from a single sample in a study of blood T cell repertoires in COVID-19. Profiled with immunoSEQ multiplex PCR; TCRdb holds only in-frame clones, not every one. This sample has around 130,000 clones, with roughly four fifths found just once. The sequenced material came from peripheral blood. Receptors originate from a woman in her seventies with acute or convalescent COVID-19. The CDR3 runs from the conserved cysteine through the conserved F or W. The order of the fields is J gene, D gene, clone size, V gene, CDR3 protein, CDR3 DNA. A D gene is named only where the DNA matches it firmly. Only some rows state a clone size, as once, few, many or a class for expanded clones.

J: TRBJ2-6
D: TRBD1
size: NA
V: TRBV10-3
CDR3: CAISSGQGAGANVLTF
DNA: TGTGCCATCAGCTCAGGACAGGGGGCTGGGGCCAACGTCCTGACTTTC

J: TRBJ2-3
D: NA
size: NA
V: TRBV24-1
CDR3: CATSDLTTAWPNSTDTQYF
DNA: TGTGCCACCAGTGATTTGACTACTGCTTGGCCTAATAGCACAGATACGCAGTATTTT

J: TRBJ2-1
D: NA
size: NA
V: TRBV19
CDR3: CASSIRTRNEQFF
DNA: TGTGCCAGTAGTATTCGGACACGCAATGAGCAGTTCTTC

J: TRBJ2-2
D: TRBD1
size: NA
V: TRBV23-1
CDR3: CASSQTRQGSDTGELFF
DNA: TGCGCCAGCAGCCAAACTCGACAGGGGAGCGACACCGGGGAGCTGTTTTTT

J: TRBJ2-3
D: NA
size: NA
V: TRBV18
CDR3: CASSPGGAVDTQYF
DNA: TGTGCCAGCTCACCGGGGGGGGCCGTAGATACGCAGTATTTT

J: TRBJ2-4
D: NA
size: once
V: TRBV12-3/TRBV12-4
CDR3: CASSLGDIQYF
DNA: TGTGCCAGCAGTTTAGGAGACATTCAGTACTTC

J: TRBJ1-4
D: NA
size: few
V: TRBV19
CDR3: CASKHGGFEKLFF
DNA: TGTGCCAGCAAACATGGGGGCTTCGAAAAACTGTTTTTT

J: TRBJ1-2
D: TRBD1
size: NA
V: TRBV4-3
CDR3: CASSPGQGYGYTF
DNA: TGCGCCAGCAGCCCGGGACAGGGGTATGGCTACACCTTC

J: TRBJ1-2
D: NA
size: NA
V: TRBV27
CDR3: CASSSRDFNGYTF
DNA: TGTGCCAGCAGTTCCCGTGACTTCAATGGCTACACCTTC

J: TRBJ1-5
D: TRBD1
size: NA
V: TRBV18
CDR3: CASSPSTGSGQPQHF
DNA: TGTGCCAGCTCACCATCGACAGGGTCAGGCCAGCCCCAGCATTTT

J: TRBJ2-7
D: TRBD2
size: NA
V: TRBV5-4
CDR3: CASSLRMGRDEQYF
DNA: TGTGCCAGCAGCTTGAGAATGGGGAGGGACGAGCAGTACTTC

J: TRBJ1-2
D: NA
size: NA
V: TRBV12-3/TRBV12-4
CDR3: CASSPGGYYGYTF
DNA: TGTGCCAGCAGTCCCGGGGGGTATTATGGCTACACCTTC

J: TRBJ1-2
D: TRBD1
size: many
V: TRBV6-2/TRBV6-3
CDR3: CASSARDTGTDGPNYGYTF
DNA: TGTGCCAGCAGCGCTCGCGATACCGGGACAGACGGCCCTAACTATGGCTACACCTTC

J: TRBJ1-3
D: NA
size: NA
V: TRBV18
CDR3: CASSRLLGDTIYF
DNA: TGTGCCAGCTCACGACTGCTCGGCGACACCATATATTTT

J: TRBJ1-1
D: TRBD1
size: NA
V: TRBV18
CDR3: CASSGTGGQAFF
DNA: TGTGCCAGCTCCGGGACAGGGGGCCAAGCTTTCTTT

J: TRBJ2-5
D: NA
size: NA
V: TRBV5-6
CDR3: CASSLRYKAQYF
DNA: TGTGCCAGCAGCTTGAGATACAAAGCCCAGTACTTC

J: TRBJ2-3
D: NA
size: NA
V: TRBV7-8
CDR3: CASSQDNGGPSTDTQYF
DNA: TGTGCCAGCAGTCAAGACAATGGGGGCCCGAGCACAGATACGCAGTATTTT

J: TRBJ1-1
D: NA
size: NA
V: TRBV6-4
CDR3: CASSDVRGTEAFF
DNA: TGTGCCAGCAGTGACGTCCGGGGCACTGAAGCTTTCTTT

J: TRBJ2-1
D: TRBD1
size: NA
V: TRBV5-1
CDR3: CASSLARQGSEQFF
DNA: TGCGCCAGCAGCTTGGCCAGACAGGGCTCTGAGCAGTTCTTC

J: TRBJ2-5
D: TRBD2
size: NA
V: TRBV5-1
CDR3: CASSSWLAGQETQYF
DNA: TGCGCCAGCAGCTCGTGGCTAGCGGGGCAAGAGACCCAGTACTTC

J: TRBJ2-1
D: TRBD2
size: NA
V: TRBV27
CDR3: CASSLTTSGGLRKQFF
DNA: TGTGCCAGCAGCCTTACGACTAGCGGGGGATTGAGGAAGCAGTTCTTC

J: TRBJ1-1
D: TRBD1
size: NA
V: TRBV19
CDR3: CASSTLTGAENTEAFF
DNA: TGTGCCAGTAGCACACTGACAGGGGCCGAGAACACTGAAGCTTTCTTT

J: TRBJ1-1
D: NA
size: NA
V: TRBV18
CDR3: CASSPQGNTEAFF
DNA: TGTGCCAGCTCACCCCAGGGGAACACTGAAGCTTTCTTT

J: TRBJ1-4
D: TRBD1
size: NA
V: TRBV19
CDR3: CASSKLTGGYEKLFF
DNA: TGTGCCAGTAGCAAACTTACAGGGGGCTATGAAAAACTGTTTTTT

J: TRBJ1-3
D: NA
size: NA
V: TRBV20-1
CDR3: CSATDVPIGNTIYF
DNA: TGCAGTGCTACTGACGTCCCCATCGGGAACACCATATATTTT

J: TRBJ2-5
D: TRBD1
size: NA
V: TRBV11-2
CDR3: CASSLLTGGRETQYF
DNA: TGTGCCAGCAGCTTGCTAACAGGGGGAAGGGAGACCCAGTACTTC

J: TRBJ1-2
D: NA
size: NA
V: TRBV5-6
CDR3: CASSLISGEGYGYTF
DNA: TGTGCCAGCAGCTTGATCAGCGGTGAGGGCTATGGCTACACCTTC

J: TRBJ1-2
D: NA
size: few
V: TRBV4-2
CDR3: CASSQTGSGYPGGYTF
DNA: TGTGCCAGCAGCCAGACTGGCTCAGGGTATCCCGGGGGCTACACCTTC

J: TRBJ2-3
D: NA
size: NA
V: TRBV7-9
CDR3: CASSSLGDFTDTQYF
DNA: TGTGCCAGCAGCTCCTTAGGGGACTTCACAGATACGCAGTATTTT

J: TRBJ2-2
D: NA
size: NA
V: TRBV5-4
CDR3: CASSLGQKNTGELFF
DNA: TGTGCCAGCAGCTTAGGACAGAAAAACACCGGGGAGCTGTTTTTT

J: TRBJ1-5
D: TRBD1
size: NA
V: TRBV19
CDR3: CASSPGRGFSNQPQHF
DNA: TGTGCCAGTAGTCCAGGCAGGGGGTTTAGCAATCAGCCCCAGCATTTT

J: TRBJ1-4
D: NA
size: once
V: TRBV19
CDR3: CASSTGDTYFATNEKLFF
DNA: TGTGCCAGTAGTACAGGGGACACCTACTTTGCAACTAATGAAAAACTGTTTTTT